The source of this T cell receptor beta chain is a study of CD4+ T cells in melanoma. As to this clone: Its antigen is unidentified.

Study-level results: Neoantigen-specific CD4+ T cells in melanoma reportedly had diverse differentiation states.

Clones were read by immunoSEQ multiplex PCR, and TCRdb kept only the in-frame ones, dropping some. The sample lists about 50,000 clones, about 88% occurring once. The J segment lost 3 bases and the V segment lost 1 base, leaving 2 bases of the junction unmatched. The germline V gene encodes CDR1 SGHKS and CDR2 YYEKEE (reference sequence). This CDR3 has 16 residues. This TCR was sampled from a human donor with melanoma. The chain combines TRBV5-5 with TRBJ2-2; 11 bases map to TRBD2. Sequencing was performed on peripheral blood. The CDR3 is CASSLSSGGYTGELFF. The CDR3 nucleotides read TGTGCCAGCAGCTTGTCTAGCGGGGGGTACACCGGGGAGCTGTTTTTT.